The 13 T cell receptor beta chains listed next were all sequenced from one sample in a study of blood T cell repertoires in COVID-19. TCRdb keeps only in-frame clones here, not all; method: immunoSEQ multiplex PCR. This repertoire shows about 240,000 clones, roughly 87% found once; its top ten account for just over 2.5%. The source material was PBMCs or T cells enriched from blood (not recorded which). These receptors all come from a woman in her twenties or thirties with acute COVID-19.

This clone was seen once. Written as DNA, the CDR3 is TGTGCCAGCAGGCTACAGGGTACGCTTCAGCCCCAGCATTTT. Its protein product is CASRLQGTLQPQHF. The gene calls are TRBV27 and TRBJ1-5; D might be TRBD1 (6 bases). V was cut by 6 bases and J by 6 bases, with 15 bases left in between. The CDR3 extends over 14 amino acids. Germline CDR1 and CDR2: MNHEY and SMNVEV (reference sequence).

The rearrangement uses TRBV15 and TRBJ1-1; D unresolved. Germline lookup yields CDR1 LNHNV and CDR2 YYDKDF (reference sequence). The CDR3 runs to 14 residues. V was clipped by 1 base and J by 1 base, with 7 bases between them. DNA of the CDR3: TGTGCCACCAGCAGAGTACAGAGGAACACTGAAGCTTTCTTT. As protein: CATSRVQRNTEAFF. Based on the CDR3 plus reference TRBV15 and TRBJ1-1, the full variable domain is DAMVIQNPRYQVTQFGKPVTLSCSQTLNHNVMYWYQQKSSQAPKLLFHYYDKDFNNEADTPDNFQSRRPNTSFCFLDIRSPGLGDTAMYLCATSRVQRNTEAFFGQGTRLTVV.

This rearrangement joins TRBV27 to TRBJ2-5, with D possibly being TRBD1 (6 bases). Germline CDR1 reads MNHEY; CDR2 reads SMNVEV (reference sequence). Trimming took 2 bases from V and 5 from J, leaving 6 bases between them. The CDR3 is 12 residues long. CDR3 protein: CASSLRGETQYF. CDR3 nucleotides: TGTGCCAGCAGTTTAAGGGGGGAGACCCAGTACTTC.

J is TRBJ2-5 and V is TRBV5-1; a weak D match, TRBD2 (6 bases). Trimming shortened V by 4 bases and J by 2 bases, and 12 bases separated the two germline ends. Germline V gene data show CDR1 as SGHRS and CDR2 as YFSETQ. The CDR3 runs to 14 residues. CDR3 sequence reads: CASSQEGYQETQYF. CDR3 nucleotides: TGCGCCAGCAGCCAGGAGGGCTATCAAGAGACCCAGTACTTC.

DNA of the CDR3: TGTGCCAGCTCACCACCCGCTAACTCAGGGCGGGGGGGCATTTTAATGAATGAGCAGTTCTTC. Amino acid sequence: CASSPPANSGRGGILMNEQFF. This chain links TRBV18 with TRBJ2-1; 9 bases agree with TRBD2. The CDR3 sequence is 21 residues long. The trim removed 0 bases at V and 7 bases at J, leaving 22 bases unmatched. Germline loops: CDR1 KGHSH, CDR2 LQKENI.

This sequence joins TRBV5-1 and TRBJ1-2; D unresolved. V was pared by 5 bases and J by 1 base, with 12 bases between. CDR3 length equals 14 residues. CDR1 and CDR2 (germline): SGHRS, YFSETQ. CDR3 DNA: TGCGCCAGCAGGGAGACGGAGAATAACTATGGCTACACCTTC. Translated: CASRETENNYGYTF.

CDR3 loop: CASSLERGGRNSPLHF. In DNA, the CDR3 is TGTGCCAGCAGCTTAGAAAGGGGGGGGCGAAATTCACCCCTCCACTTT. The chain recombines TRBV11-2 with TRBJ1-6, with D possibly matching TRBD1 (6 bases). Germline values: CDR1 SGHAT, CDR2 FQNNGV. CDR3 size: 16 residues. V was trimmed by 0 bases and J by 7 bases, leaving 13 bases between them.

The chain links TRBV18 to TRBJ1-2, with TRBD1 matching 7 bases. This CDR3 has 13 amino acids. The V gene end was trimmed by 3 bases and the J gene end by 8 bases; junction bases not matched to a gene: 6. Per germline, CDR1 KGHSH and CDR2 LQKENI. The chain's CDR3 is CASSPEGAYGYTF. The DNA for the CDR3 is TGTGCCAGCTCACCTGAGGGGGCCTACGGCTACACCTTC. Full variable domain (remainder filled in from reference TRBV18 and TRBJ1-2): NAGVMQNPRHLVRRRGQEARLRCSPMKGHSHVYWYRQLPEEGLKFMVYLQKENIIDESGMPKERFSAEFPKEGPSILRIQQVVRGDSAAYFCASSPEGAYGYTFGSGTRLTVV.

A single count supports this clone. This chain connects TRBV10-1 to TRBJ2-1, with TRBD2 as a possible D gene (6 bases). With 6 bases removed from V and 10 bases from J, the gap between germline ends came to 19 bases. This CDR3 has 14 amino acids. Germline CDR1 is WNHNN and CDR2 is SYGVQD (reference sequence). In nucleotides, the CDR3 is TGCGCCAGCAGATCGGGACTCCCCGATCTGGAGCAGTTCTTC. Amino acid sequence: CASRSGLPDLEQFF.

This sequence joins TRBV4-2 and TRBJ2-3; 11 bases are a match to TRBD2. The V gene's germline CDR1 is LGHNA and CDR2 YNFKEQ. Losses at the gene ends were 4 bases for V and 3 bases for J; bases not matched to a gene: 24. The CDR3 has 22 amino acids. The CDR3 loop is CASSPKPTLRTSGRPPTDTQYF. DNA for the CDR3: TGTGCCAGCAGCCCCAAACCAACCCTTAGGACTAGCGGGCGACCCCCGACAGATACGCAGTATTTT.

The chain joins TRBV3-1 (or the pseudogene TRBV3-2) to TRBJ1-6; 7 bases map to TRBD1. Germline V CDR1 and CDR2: LGHDT, YNNKEL (reference sequence). The CDR3 is made up of 16 amino acids. The V and J ends lost 4 bases and 6 bases, in that order; junction bases with no gene match: 9. In nucleotides, the CDR3 is TGTGCCAGCAGCCGGAAGGGGGCGAGGGGTAATTCACCCCTCCACTTT. Amino acids: CASSRKGARGNSPLHF.

The table lists this clone with a count of one. V gene TRBV5-1 combines with J gene TRBJ2-1; tentatively, D is TRBD2 (6 bases). The CDR3 totals 14 residues. From germline, CDR1 is SGHRS and CDR2 YFSETQ. V lost 0 bases, J lost 8 bases, and 12 bases lay in between. The CDR3 is CASSLAGGGDEQFF. The CDR3 region has the DNA TGCGCCAGCAGCTTGGCCGGGGGTGGCGATGAGCAGTTCTTC.

The chain couples TRBV3-1 (or the pseudogene TRBV3-2) to TRBJ1-6; TRBD1 agrees at 7 bases. The CDR3 has 19 residues. Germline trimming cut 0 bases from V and 1 base from J; bases unmatched to any gene: 9. Germline CDR1 and CDR2: LGHDT and YNNKEL (reference sequence). CDR3 nucleotide sequence: TGTGCCAGCAGCCAAGAGGAGGGGGCCGTGGAGTCCTATAATTCACCCCTCCACTTT. It codes for CASSQEEGAVESYNSPLHF.